This TCR beta chain originates from a study of blood T cell repertoires in COVID-19. Profiled with immunoSEQ multiplex PCR; TCRdb holds only in-frame clones, not every one. The sample has about 190,000 clones, around 82% seen once. The germline V gene encodes CDR1 MNHNY and CDR2 SVGAGI (reference sequence). CDR3 length: 23 amino acids. Germline trimming cut 5 bases from V and 0 bases from J; bases unmatched to any gene: 28. Sequenced sample: peripheral blood. The chain combines TRBV6-6 with TRBJ2-3; TRBD1 matches 8 bases. The source of this sequence is a woman over 75 with active or convalescent COVID-19. CDR3 loop: CASSRSFSSTGDITSTSTDTQYF. For the CDR3, the DNA is TGTGCCAGCAGTCGATCGTTCTCTTCGACAGGGGATATCACGAGTACTAGCACAGATACGCAGTATTTT.